This T cell receptor beta chain appears in the sequencing data of a study of T cell responses to AZD1222 COVID-19 vaccine. Study results and caveats: Spike regions recognized by vaccine-associated CD4 TCRs spanned the protein, led by 160-218 and 743-854. No day 14 peak samples; only post-peak repertoires were characterized.

About this clone itself: Its specificity is unknown.

V gave up 5 bases and J gave up 11 bases, with 13 bases separating them. The CDR3 runs to 11 residues. The germline CDR1 and CDR2 sequences are SGHRS and YFSETQ. Measured with immunoSEQ multiplex PCR; TCRdb has only the in-frame clones, and not every one. The data hold 150,000 or so clones, with 92% observed a single time. The clonotype originates from an adult who received the AZD1222 COVID-19 vaccine. The chain carries TRBV5-1 and TRBJ1-1; tentatively, D is TRBD1 (5 bases). The starting material was peripheral blood, obtained 28 days after the second AZD1222 dose. The CDR3 loop reads CASSRGDLAFF. CDR3 DNA sequence: TGCGCCAGCAGTAGGGGCGATCTGGCTTTCTTT.